This T cell receptor beta chain was profiled in a study of identical twins. It was template switching that added a universal primer site, and there were unique molecular identifiers on the cDNA. A single record per CDR3 protein comes from TCRdb applying MiXCR to the 5' RACE reads. The data contain 500,000 to 700,000 distinct CDR3 sequences, under 8.5% of them singletons. General observations from the study: Fewer insertions characterized abundant cord blood beta clonotypes, whereas memory repertoires showed none.

This CDR3 is built from 15 residues. V lost 5 bases to trimming and J lost 5 bases; unmatched junction nucleotides: 9. The sample holds many counts of this clonotype. Its antigen is not known. In addition, the sample was reused for a study of yellow fever vaccine responses in identical twins.

This receptor was taken from a woman in her late teens or twenties in good health. The rearrangement joins TRBV12-3 or TRBV12-4 to TRBJ1-1; 9 nucleotides match TRBD1. The sample taken for sequencing was PBMCs. The chain's CDR3 is CASSLHGTGRTEAFF. The CDR3 DNA reads as TGTGCCAGCAGTCTACACGGGACAGGGAGGACTGAAGCTTTCTTT.